These 6 T cell receptor beta chains were all obtained from the same sample, sequenced in a study of cytotoxic CD8 clonotypes in ibrutinib-treated CLL. Method: immunoSEQ multiplex PCR; TCRdb's copy keeps in-frame clones and lacks some. In the table there are hundreds of thousands of clones, roughly 79% of which are singletons. The sample was PBMCs, taken before ibrutinib treatment. The receptors derive from a human donor with chronic lymphocytic leukemia.

V gene TRBV5-6 combines with J gene TRBJ2-1; the D is unclear. Germline-derived CDR1 and CDR2 are SGHDT and YYEEEE. This CDR3 comprises 17 residues. V lost 0 bases to trimming and J lost 4 bases, with 17 bases between them. The CDR3 loop is CASSLEFGLAAYNEQFF. The CDR3 DNA sequence: TGTGCCAGCAGCTTGGAGTTCGGGTTAGCAGCTTACAATGAGCAGTTCTTC. The whole variable domain, filled in from reference TRBV5-6 and TRBJ2-1, reads DAGVTQSPTHLIKTRGQQVTLRCSPKSGHDTVSWYQQALGQGPQFIFQYYEEEERQRGNFPDRFSGHQFPNYSSELNVNALLLGDSALYLCASSLEFGLAAYNEQFFGPGTRLTVL.

The chain couples TRBV4-2 to TRBJ1-1; D gene uncertain. Per germline, CDR1 LGHNA and CDR2 YNFKEQ. V was cut by 4 bases and J by 1 base, with 13 bases left in between. The CDR3 length is 15 residues. The chain's CDR3 is CASSPFYAENTEAFF. DNA for the CDR3: TGTGCCAGCAGCCCATTCTATGCTGAGAACACTGAAGCTTTCTTT.

The chain recombines TRBV7-8 with TRBJ2-7; D is possibly TRBD1 (5 bases). This CDR3 spans 14 amino acids. Trimming stripped 1 base from V and 4 bases from J, with 11 bases between. CDR1 is SGHVS, CDR2 FQNEAQ, per germline. This CDR3 is CASSLGVRAYEQYF. CDR3 coding DNA: TGTGCCAGCAGCTTAGGGGTCAGGGCATACGAGCAGTACTTC.

This clone has more than one count but fewer than ten. This chain connects TRBV7-3 to TRBJ1-4; D not resolved. The CDR3 length is 13 residues. Trimming took off 5 bases at V and 8 bases at J, with 12 bases between the two ends. The germline V gene has CDR1 SGHTA and CDR2 FQGTGA. DNA of the CDR3: TGTGCCAGCAGCCCCTACATAGGGGAAAAACTGTTTTTT. Translated: CASSPYIGEKLFF.

V is TRBV4-2 and J is TRBJ2-3, with no clear D. Trimming stripped 1 base from V and 0 bases from J, with 11 bases between. Germline V gene lookup returns CDR1 LGHNA and CDR2 YNFKEQ. This CDR3 is 16 amino acids long. CDR3 coding DNA: TGTGCCAGCAGCCAAGTGGGTAGTTCTAGCACAGATACGCAGTATTTT. Translating it yields CASSQVGSSSTDTQYF.

Concerning this clone: This probably arose from a read error, given a far larger clone one base away. The chain couples TRBV6-5 to TRBJ2-2; either TRBD1 or TRBD2 may fit D (6 bases each). The germline V gene has CDR1 MNHEY and CDR2 SVGAGI. The CDR3 is made up of 15 amino acids. V lost 6 bases, J lost 8 bases, and 19 bases lay in between. CDR3 residues: CASRAAEGEIGELFF. The CDR3 bases are TGTGCCAGCAGGGCCGCGGAGGGGGAGATAGGGGAGCTGTTTTTT.